Below, 11 T cell receptor beta chains from the same sample are listed, as sequenced in a study of neurological immune-mediated disorders. Time point of the sample: longitudinal time-point 2. TCRdb re-called the 5' RACE reads with MiXCR, one entry per CDR3 protein. The sample lists 65,000 to 85,000 distinct CDR3 sequences; about 5% were seen once. Sequenced: PBMCs. Receptor source: a woman aged 60-75 years with multiple sclerosis.

The sample holds many counts of this clonotype. The chain combines TRBV4-1 with TRBJ1-5; D not certain. CDR1 is MGHRA, CDR2 YSYEKL, per germline. The V end lost 0 bases, the J end lost 3 bases, and 12 bases lay between the germline ends. CDR3 length equals 16 residues. Written as DNA, the CDR3 is TGCGCCAGCAGCCAAGAACCTGGGGAATCCAATCAGCCCCAGCATTTT. Encoded protein: CASSQEPGESNQPQHF.

This clonotype was seen many times. V and J are TRBV25-1 and TRBJ1-5; tentative D call: TRBD1 (6 bases). CDR1 is MGHDK, CDR2 SYGVNS, per germline. This CDR3 is 15 amino acids long. V lost 2 bases and J 6 bases, leaving 14 bases between the germline ends. CDR3 coding DNA: TGTGCCAGCAGTGAACGGGGGGGCGCCGGTCAGCCCCAGCATTTT. It specifies CASSERGGAGQPQHF.

This chain connects TRBV6-1 to TRBJ2-7; tentatively, D is TRBD1 or TRBD2 (7 bases each). This CDR3 has 14 amino acids. Germline loops: CDR1 MNHNS, CDR2 SASEGT. Deletions cut 1 base from V and 6 bases from J, with 13 bases between. CDR3 sequence: CASSEGVRGGEQYF. As DNA, the CDR3 is TGTGCCAGCAGTGAAGGTGTCAGGGGGGGCGAGCAGTACTTC.

This clonotype has at least ten counts. CDR3 sequence reads: CSAPDVSSYEQYF. The CDR3 DNA sequence: TGCAGTGCCCCGGACGTGAGCTCCTACGAGCAGTACTTC. V and J are TRBV20-1 and TRBJ2-7; no reliable D call. Trimming removed 6 bases at V and 0 bases at J, with 12 bases between. Germline V gene sequence: CDR1 DFQATT, CDR2 SNEGSKA (reference sequence). The CDR3 sequence is 13 residues long.

This clonotype has at least ten counts. V usage is TRBV12-3 or TRBV12-4 and J usage is TRBJ1-3; D unresolved. Trimming cost V 11 bases and J 1 base, with 18 bases left between them. The CDR3 is 15 amino acids. DNA for the CDR3: TGTGCCTTTCGGACGGCAGGATCATCTGGAAACACCATATATTTT. This encodes CAFRTAGSSGNTIYF.

This clonotype was seen at least ten times. V is TRBV20-1 and J is TRBJ1-4; no firm D call. Per germline, CDR1 DFQATT and CDR2 SNEGSKA (reference sequence). V dropped 2 bases and J dropped 7 bases, with 14 bases sitting between them. This CDR3 spans 14 amino acids. CDR3 residues: CSARTSATGEKLFF. Written as DNA, the CDR3 is TGCAGTGCTAGAACTTCTGCTACTGGTGAAAAACTGTTTTTT.

This rearrangement joins TRBV7-6 to TRBJ1-4; D is unresolved. Trimming shortened V by 8 bases and J by 2 bases, and 18 bases separated the two germline ends. Germline V gives CDR1 SGHVS, CDR2 FNYEAQ. The CDR3 has 16 amino acids. The CDR3 DNA is TGTGCCAGCGGAGAGGGCACGGGTCGGACTAATGAAAAACTGTTTTTT. The encoded protein is CASGEGTGRTNEKLFF.

This clonotype was observed at least ten times. The chain links TRBV11-3 to TRBJ1-1; no reliable D call. From germline, CDR1 is SGHNT and CDR2 YENEEA. V gave up 4 bases and J gave up 1 base, with 7 bases separating them. The CDR3 covers 13 residues. The CDR3 nucleotides read TGTGCCAGCAGCTCCGACCCGAACACTGAAGCTTTCTTT. Its protein is CASSSDPNTEAFF.

This clonotype was observed at least ten times. V and J are TRBV11-2 and TRBJ2-7; TRBD1 matches 9 bases. Per germline, CDR1 SGHAT and CDR2 FQNNGV. V trimming: 5 bases; J trimming: 4 bases; junction bases outside the gene matches: 9. This CDR3 contains 15 residues. The CDR3 DNA reads TGTGCCAGCAGCGTACCGGGACAGGGTAGATACGAGCAGTACTTC. Translation gives CASSVPGQGRYEQYF. The variable domain in full, completed from reference TRBV11-2 and TRBJ2-7, reads EAGVAQSPRYKIIEKRQSVAFWCNPISGHATLYWYQQILGQGPKLLIQFQNNGVVDDSQLPKDRFSAERLKGVDSTLKIQPAKLEDSAVYLCASSVPGQGRYEQYFGPGTRLTVT.

This clonotype has a count of ten or more. The chain has TRBV10-3 and TRBJ1-3, with D maybe TRBD1 (5 bases). Germline V gene sequence: CDR1 ENHRY, CDR2 SYGVKD. Trimming cost V 4 bases and J 3 bases, with 16 bases left between them. CDR3 length equals 16 residues. CDR3 sequence: CAISAGKQGFGNTIYF. The CDR3 DNA is TGTGCCATCAGTGCAGGAAAGCAGGGTTTTGGAAACACCATATATTTT.

This clonotype was counted ten times or more. J is TRBJ1-4 and V is TRBV20-1; 7 positions match TRBD1. The CDR3 contains 16 residues. Trimming at V came to 1 base and at J to 2 bases, leaving 7 bases not matched to a gene. Germline V lookup: CDR1 DFQATT, CDR2 SNEGSKA (reference sequence). The CDR3 loop reads CSARVGQHFTNEKLFF. For the CDR3, the DNA is TGCAGTGCTAGAGTGGGACAGCACTTCACTAATGAAAAACTGTTTTTT.